This record concerns one T cell receptor (beta chain) sequence. No antigen is known for it. Sequenced by immunoSEQ multiplex PCR; TCRdb stores in-frame clones only, minus some. The sample lists about 51,000 clones; about 90% were seen once. V lost 2 bases to trimming and J lost 4 bases; unmatched junction nucleotides: 5. CDR3 length equals 15 residues. Germline V gives CDR1 SGHNT, CDR2 YYREEE (reference sequence). This sample is drawn from a study of OX40 agonist ivuxolimab in advanced cancers. Study results and limitations: Among the lowest levels of clonal expansion were found in partial responders at 0.1-3.0 mg/kg. Fewer expanded clones were found on average in CD4+ than in CD8+ T cells.

This clonotype originated in an adult with an advanced solid tumor such as melanoma, head and neck, liver or kidney cancer. The material was CD4+ or CD8+ T cells sorted from blood, obtained in a trial of the OX40 agonist ivuxolimab. The chain recombines TRBV5-4 with TRBJ2-5, with 10 bases aligning to TRBD1. CDR3 DNA: TGTGCCAGCAGCTTCTGGACAGGGGGAGGAGAGACCCAGTACTTC. Translated: CASSFWTGGGETQYF. The full variable domain, in which reference TRBV5-4 and TRBJ2-5 provide the parts outside the CDR3, is ETGVTQSPTHLIKTRGQQVTLRCSSQSGHNTVSWYQQALGQGPQFIFQYYREEENGRGNFPPRFSGLQFPNYSSELNVNALELDDSALYLCASSFWTGGGETQYFGPGTRLLVL.